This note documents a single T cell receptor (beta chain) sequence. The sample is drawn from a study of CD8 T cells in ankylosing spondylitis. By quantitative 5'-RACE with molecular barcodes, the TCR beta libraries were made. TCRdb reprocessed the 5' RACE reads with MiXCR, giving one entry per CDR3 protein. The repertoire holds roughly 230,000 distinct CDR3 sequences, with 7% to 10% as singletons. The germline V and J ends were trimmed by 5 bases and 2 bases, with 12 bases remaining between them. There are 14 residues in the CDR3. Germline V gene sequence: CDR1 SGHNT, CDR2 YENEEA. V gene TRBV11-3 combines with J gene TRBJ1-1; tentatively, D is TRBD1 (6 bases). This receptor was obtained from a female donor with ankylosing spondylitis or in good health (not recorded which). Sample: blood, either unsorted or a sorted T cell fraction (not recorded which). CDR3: CASSPGHLNTEAFF. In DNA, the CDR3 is TGTGCCAGCAGCCCGGGACACCTAAACACTGAAGCTTTCTTT. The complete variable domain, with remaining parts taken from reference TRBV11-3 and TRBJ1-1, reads EAGVVQSPRYKIIEKKQPVAFWCNPISGHNTLYWYLQNLGQGPELLIRYENEEAVDDSQLPKDRFSAERLKGVDSTLKIQPAELGDSAVYLCASSPGHLNTEAFFGQGTRLTVV.